This T cell receptor beta chain was documented in a study of CD8 T cells in ankylosing spondylitis. This clonotype was found many times. Trimming removed 0 bases from V and 0 bases from J; junction bases left unmatched: 4. The CDR3 loop spans 17 amino acids. Germline lookup yields CDR1 MGHDK and CDR2 SYGVNS. TCRdb re-called the 5' RACE reads with MiXCR, one entry per CDR3 protein. Of about 240,000 distinct CDR3 sequences in the sample, about 10% were seen once. The rearrangement uses TRBV25-1 and TRBJ2-2; the match to TRBD2 covers 7 bases. This receptor was taken from a male donor with ankylosing spondylitis or in good health (not recorded which). Sequences were obtained from blood, either unsorted or a sorted T cell fraction (not recorded which). Here the CDR3 DNA reads TGTGCCAGCAGTGAATACTCACGGGGGGCGAACACCGGGGAGCTGTTTTTT. Residues: CASSEYSRGANTGELFF.